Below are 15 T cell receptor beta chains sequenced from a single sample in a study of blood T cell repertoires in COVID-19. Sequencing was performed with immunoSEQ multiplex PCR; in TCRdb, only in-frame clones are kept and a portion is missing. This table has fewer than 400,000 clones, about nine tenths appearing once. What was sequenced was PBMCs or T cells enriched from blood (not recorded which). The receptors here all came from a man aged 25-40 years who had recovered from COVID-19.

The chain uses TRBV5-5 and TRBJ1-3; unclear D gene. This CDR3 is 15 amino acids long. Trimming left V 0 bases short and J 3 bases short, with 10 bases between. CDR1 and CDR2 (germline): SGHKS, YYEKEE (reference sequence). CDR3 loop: CASSLASVLGNTIYF. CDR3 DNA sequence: TGTGCCAGCAGCTTGGCCTCAGTCCTTGGAAACACCATATATTTT.

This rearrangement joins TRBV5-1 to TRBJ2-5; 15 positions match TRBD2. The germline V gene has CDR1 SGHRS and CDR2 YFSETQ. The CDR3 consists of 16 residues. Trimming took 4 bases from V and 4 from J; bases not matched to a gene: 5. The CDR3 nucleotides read TGCGCCAGCAGCGCGGAGGGACTAGCGGGAGGAGAGACCCAGTACTTC. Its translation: CASSAEGLAGGETQYF.

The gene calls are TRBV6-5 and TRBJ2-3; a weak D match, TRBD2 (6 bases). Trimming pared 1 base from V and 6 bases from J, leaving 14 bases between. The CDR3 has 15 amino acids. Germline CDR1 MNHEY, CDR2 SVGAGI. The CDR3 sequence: CASSYYSAGMDTQYF. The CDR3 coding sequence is TGTGCCAGCAGTTACTACTCAGCGGGCATGGATACGCAGTATTTT.

The CDR3 spells CASSTGSPPNSPLHF. The DNA for the CDR3 is TGTGCCAGCAGTACGGGGAGCCCCCCCAATTCACCCCTCCACTTT. The chain employs TRBV6-5 and TRBJ1-6; no clear D gene. V lost 5 bases, J lost 7 bases, and 15 bases lay in between. The CDR3 length is 15 residues. Germline CDR1 is MNHEY and CDR2 is SVGAGI.

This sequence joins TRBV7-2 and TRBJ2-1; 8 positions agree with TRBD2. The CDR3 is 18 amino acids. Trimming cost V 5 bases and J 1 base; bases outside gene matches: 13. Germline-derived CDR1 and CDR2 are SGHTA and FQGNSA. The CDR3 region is CASSLGFRGGPSYNEQFF. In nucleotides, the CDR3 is TGTGCCAGCAGCCTAGGATTTCGGGGGGGCCCTTCCTACAATGAGCAGTTCTTC.

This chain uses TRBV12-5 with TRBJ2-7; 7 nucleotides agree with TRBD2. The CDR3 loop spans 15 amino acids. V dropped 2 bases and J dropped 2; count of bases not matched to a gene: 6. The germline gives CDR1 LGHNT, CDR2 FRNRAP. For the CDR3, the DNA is TGTGCTAGTGGTTTGCAGGCGGGAGCGCCCTACGAGCAGTACTTC. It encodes CASGLQAGAPYEQYF.

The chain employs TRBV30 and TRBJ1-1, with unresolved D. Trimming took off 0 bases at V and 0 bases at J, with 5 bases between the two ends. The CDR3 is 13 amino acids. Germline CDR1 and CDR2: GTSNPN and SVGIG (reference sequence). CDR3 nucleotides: TGTGCCTGGAGTGTAATAGTGAACACTGAAGCTTTCTTT. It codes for CAWSVIVNTEAFF.

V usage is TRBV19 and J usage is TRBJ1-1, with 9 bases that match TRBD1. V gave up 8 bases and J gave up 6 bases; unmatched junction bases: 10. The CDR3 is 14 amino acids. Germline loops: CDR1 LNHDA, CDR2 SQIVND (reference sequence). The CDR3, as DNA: TGTGCCAGTGTCCGGGACAGGGAGTTACCTGAAGCTTTCTTT. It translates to CASVRDRELPEAFF.

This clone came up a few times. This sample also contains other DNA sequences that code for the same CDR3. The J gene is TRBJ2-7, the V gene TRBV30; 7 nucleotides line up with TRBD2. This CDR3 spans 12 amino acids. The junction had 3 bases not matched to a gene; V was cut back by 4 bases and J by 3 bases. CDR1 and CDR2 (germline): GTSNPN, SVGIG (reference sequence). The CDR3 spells CAWTSGRYEQYF. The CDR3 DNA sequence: TGTGCCTGGACTAGCGGCCGCTACGAGCAGTACTTC.

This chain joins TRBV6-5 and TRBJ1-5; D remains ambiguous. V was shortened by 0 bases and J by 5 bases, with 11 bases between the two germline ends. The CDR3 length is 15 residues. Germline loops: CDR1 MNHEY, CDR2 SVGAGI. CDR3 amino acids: CASSYSLVADQPQHF. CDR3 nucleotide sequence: TGTGCCAGCAGTTACTCCCTTGTGGCGGATCAGCCCCAGCATTTT.

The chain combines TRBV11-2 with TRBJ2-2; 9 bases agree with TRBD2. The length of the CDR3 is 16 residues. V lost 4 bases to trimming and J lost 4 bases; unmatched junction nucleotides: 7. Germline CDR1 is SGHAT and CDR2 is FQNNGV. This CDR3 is CASSSGTSKATGELFF. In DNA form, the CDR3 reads TGTGCCAGCAGCTCCGGGACTAGCAAAGCCACCGGGGAGCTGTTTTTT. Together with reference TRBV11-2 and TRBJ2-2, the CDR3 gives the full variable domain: EAGVAQSPRYKIIEKRQSVAFWCNPISGHATLYWYQQILGQGPKLLIQFQNNGVVDDSQLPKDRFSAERLKGVDSTLKIQPAKLEDSAVYLCASSSGTSKATGELFFGEGSRLTVL.

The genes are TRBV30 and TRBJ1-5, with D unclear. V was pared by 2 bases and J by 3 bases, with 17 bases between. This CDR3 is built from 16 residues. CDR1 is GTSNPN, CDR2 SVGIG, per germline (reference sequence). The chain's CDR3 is CAWSPAGARLNQPQHF. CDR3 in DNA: TGTGCCTGGAGTCCCGCCGGAGCCCGACTCAATCAGCCCCAGCATTTT. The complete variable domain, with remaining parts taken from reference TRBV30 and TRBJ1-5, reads SQTIHQWPATLVQPVGSPLSLECTVEGTSNPNLYWYRQAAGRGLQLLFYSVGIGQISSEVPQNLSASRPQDRQFILSSKKLLLSDSGFYLCAWSPAGARLNQPQHFGDGTRLSIL.

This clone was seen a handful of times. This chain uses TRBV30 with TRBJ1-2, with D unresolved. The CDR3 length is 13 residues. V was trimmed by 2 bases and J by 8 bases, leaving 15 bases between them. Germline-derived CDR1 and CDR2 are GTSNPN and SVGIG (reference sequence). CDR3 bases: TGTGCCTGGAGTAATAATAAAATCTACGGCTACACCTTC. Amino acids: CAWSNNKIYGYTF.

In nucleotides, the CDR3 is TGTGCCAGCAGCTTCCTGGACAGGCGGGAGCTGTTTTTT. It codes for CASSFLDRRELFF. The genes are TRBV11-2 and TRBJ2-2, with 7 bases aligning to TRBD1. This CDR3 has 13 amino acids. V shed 3 bases and J 9 bases; nucleotides not matched to a gene: 4. Germline assignment: CDR1 SGHAT and CDR2 FQNNGV.

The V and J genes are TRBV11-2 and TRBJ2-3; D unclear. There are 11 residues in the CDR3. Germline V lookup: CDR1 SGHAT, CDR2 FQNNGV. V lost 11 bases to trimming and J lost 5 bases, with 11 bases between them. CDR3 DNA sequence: TGTGCCGCCCTAGGTGGAGATACGCAGTATTTT. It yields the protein CAALGGDTQYF.